This T cell receptor (beta chain) was found in a study of cytomegalovirus exposure and HLA in healthy donors. Study-level information: Both the approximately 120 validation repertoires and the 666 first-cohort repertoires used the same platform, as reported by a later analysis. Overall study findings and caveats: The classifier reportedly diagnosed cytomegalovirus status with high specificity and sensitivity. Investigators reported some 150 TCR beta chains as tied to cytomegalovirus.

TCRdb's table, derived via immunoSEQ multiplex PCR, lists solely in-frame clones and lacks some. The data contain about 330,000 clones, 87% of them seen just once; the ten biggest clones take up more than 0.9%. Donors came from a validation cohort of fewer than 150 subjects, distinct from the first 666-subject cohort. To note about this clone: Antigen specificity is unknown.

The V gene lost 4 bases and the J gene lost 7 bases, with 10 bases spanning the gap. The CDR3 has 12 amino acids. The chain is built from TRBV23-1 and TRBJ1-2; a possible D gene is TRBD1 (5 bases). TRBV23-1 belongs to the ORF category, with a function that is uncertain. What was sequenced was PBMCs. The clonotype was recovered from a woman in her 30s in good health and CMV-seropositive. CDR3 amino acids: CASSRGGIGYTF. The CDR3 DNA is TGCGCCAGCAGTCGGGGGGGTATTGGCTACACCTTC.